Included here is one TCR beta chain sequence, with context. Its antigen is unidentified. These data belong to a study of memory CD4+ T cells and cytomegalovirus serostatus. Regarding the study as a whole: Repertoires predicted CMV serostatus with median bootstrapped AUC of about 0.95.

The sort gate was single viable CD3+CD4+CD8-CD45RO+ cells for memory CD4+ T cells. Profiling relied on immunoSEQ multiplex PCR, and the TCRdb table lists in-frame clones only, not all of them. Here the sample spans over 40,000 clones, roughly 77% being singletons. V lost 5 bases and J 3 bases, leaving 11 bases between the germline ends. The CDR3 contains 13 residues. Germline CDR1 is MDHEN and CDR2 is SYDVKM. The sequenced material came from memory CD4+ T cells from blood. V gene TRBV28 combines with J gene TRBJ2-7; D uncertain. This TCR derives from an adult in good health and CMV-seronegative. Here the CDR3 reads CASSRRSIYEQYF. For the CDR3, the DNA is TGTGCCAGCAGTCGACGGTCCATCTACGAGCAGTACTTC.